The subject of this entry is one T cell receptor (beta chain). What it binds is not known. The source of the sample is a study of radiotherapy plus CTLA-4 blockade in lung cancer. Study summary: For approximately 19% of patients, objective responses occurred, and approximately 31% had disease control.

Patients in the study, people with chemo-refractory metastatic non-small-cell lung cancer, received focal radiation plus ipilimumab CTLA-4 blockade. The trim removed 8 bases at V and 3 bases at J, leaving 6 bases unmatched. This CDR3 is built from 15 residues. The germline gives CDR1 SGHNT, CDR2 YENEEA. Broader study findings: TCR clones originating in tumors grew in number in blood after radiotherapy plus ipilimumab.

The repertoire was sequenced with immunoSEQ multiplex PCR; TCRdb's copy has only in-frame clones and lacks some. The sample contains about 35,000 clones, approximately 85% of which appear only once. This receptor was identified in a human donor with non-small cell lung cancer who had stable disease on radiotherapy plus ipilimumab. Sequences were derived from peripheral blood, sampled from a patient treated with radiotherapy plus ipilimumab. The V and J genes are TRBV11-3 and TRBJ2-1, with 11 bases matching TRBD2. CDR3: CASVVGLAVYNEQFF. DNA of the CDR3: TGTGCCAGCGTAGTGGGACTAGCGGTCTACAATGAGCAGTTCTTC.